The 23 T cell receptor beta chains below come from one sample, sequenced in a study of identifying expanded T cells in peripheral blood. The method was immunoSEQ multiplex PCR; TCRdb's version includes in-frame clones alone and lacks a portion of them. The profile shows approximately 100,000 clones, approximately 88% of them singletons. The specimen was blood. Receptors originate from a person between 18 and 70 years old in good health.

The J gene is TRBJ2-5, the V gene TRBV4-3; no firm D call. The CDR3 covers 15 residues. With 1 base removed from V and 5 bases from J, the gap between germline ends came to 14 bases. The germline V gene encodes CDR1 LGHNA and CDR2 YSLEER. The DNA for the CDR3 is TGCGCCAGCAGCCAAGGTGTCGTAGCCCACGAGACCCAGTACTTC. It encodes CASSQGVVAHETQYF.

The chain has TRBV5-1 and TRBJ2-7, with TRBD1 matching 8 bases. Losses at the gene ends were 3 bases for V and 4 bases for J; bases not matched to a gene: 9. Germline assignment: CDR1 SGHRS and CDR2 YFSETQ. The CDR3 has 15 residues. The CDR3 nucleotides are TGCGCCAGCAGCTCGGCACAGGGGGGCACTTACGAGCAGTACTTC. Translated: CASSSAQGGTYEQYF. The complete variable domain, with remaining parts taken from reference TRBV5-1 and TRBJ2-7, reads KAGVTQTPRYLIKTRGQQVTLSCSPISGHRSVSWYQQTPGQGLQFLFEYFSETQRNKGNFPGRFSGRQFSNSRSEMNVSTLELGDSALYLCASSSAQGGTYEQYFGPGTRLTVT.

The rearrangement links TRBV20-1 to TRBJ2-3; D gene uncertain. CDR3 length equals 11 residues. The V and J ends lost 8 bases and 3 bases respectively, with 9 bases between them. Germline V gene data show CDR1 as DFQATT and CDR2 as SNEGSKA (reference sequence). CDR3 in amino acids: CSSPPTDTQYF. Here the CDR3 DNA reads TGCAGTTCTCCCCCGACAGATACGCAGTATTTT.

The chain carries TRBV6-6 and TRBJ2-7; no reliable D call. This CDR3 is built from 13 residues. CDR1 and CDR2 (germline): MNHNY, SVGAGI (reference sequence). V lost 2 bases, J lost 1 base, and 6 bases lay in between. This chain's CDR3 is CASSYGPSYEQYF. The DNA of the CDR3 is TGTGCCAGCAGTTACGGACCATCCTACGAGCAGTACTTC.

The J gene is TRBJ2-5, the V gene TRBV19; the D gene is possibly TRBD1 (5 bases). CDR1 LNHDA and CDR2 SQIVND come from the germline V gene (reference sequence). This CDR3 is built from 15 residues. Trimming left V 6 bases short and J 4 bases short, with 18 bases between. The DNA for the CDR3 is TGTGCCAGTAGCACAGGCGTATCCGCTGGAGAGACCCAGTACTTC. Residues: CASSTGVSAGETQYF. The entire variable domain, with the rest obtained from reference TRBV19 and TRBJ2-5, is as follows: DGGITQSPKYLFRKEGQNVTLSCEQNLNHDAMYWYRQDPGQGLRLIYYSQIVNDFQKGDIAEGYSVSREKKESFPLTVTSAQKNPTAFYLCASSTGVSAGETQYFGPGTRLLVL.

This chain joins TRBV6-6 and TRBJ1-6; D might be TRBD1 (5 bases). Germline lookup yields CDR1 MNHNY and CDR2 SVGAGI (reference sequence). V was clipped by 5 bases and J by 14 bases, with 13 bases between them. The CDR3 loop spans 12 amino acids. CDR3 residues: CASSAGRRALHF. The CDR3 nucleotides read TGTGCCAGCAGTGCAGGCCGCAGGGCCCTCCACTTT.

The chain links TRBV7-8 to TRBJ2-2, with D unresolved. This CDR3 spans 14 amino acids. With 5 bases removed from V and 14 bases from J, the gap between germline ends came to 21 bases. The germline CDR1 and CDR2 sequences are SGHVS and FQNEAQ. The CDR3 spells CASSQMTLLPVLFF. CDR3 nucleotide sequence: TGTGCCAGCAGCCAAATGACTCTCCTCCCGGTCCTGTTTTTT.

This chain links TRBV5-1 with TRBJ1-1; no clear D. Germline values: CDR1 SGHRS, CDR2 YFSETQ. This CDR3 is built from 16 residues. V was pared by 4 bases and J by 0 bases, with 16 bases between. DNA for the CDR3: TGCGCCAGCAGCGCGCAAGGACGGACCATGAACACTGAAGCTTTCTTT. Its protein is CASSAQGRTMNTEAFF.

Details on this clone: Other DNA sequences in this specimen translate into the identical CDR3. CDR3 in DNA: TGTGCCACCAGCAGAGTGGCAGGTAGCTACAATGAGCAGTTCTTC. Amino acid sequence: CATSRVAGSYNEQFF. V is TRBV15 and J is TRBJ2-1, with unresolved D. Germline V lookup: CDR1 LNHNV, CDR2 YYDKDF (reference sequence). The V end was cut by 1 base, the J end by 3 bases, with 10 bases between. The CDR3 spans 15 residues.

The rearrangement links TRBV19 to TRBJ2-2; D gene uncertain. Germline V gene sequence: CDR1 LNHDA, CDR2 SQIVND (reference sequence). With 5 bases removed from V and 2 bases from J, the gap between germline ends came to 6 bases. This CDR3 contains 13 residues. The CDR3 loop reads CASSVTNTGELFF. The DNA for the CDR3 is TGTGCCAGTAGTGTAACTAACACCGGGGAGCTGTTTTTT.

The V and J genes are TRBV6-5 and TRBJ1-6, with 10 bases that match TRBD1. In germline, CDR1 is MNHEY, CDR2 SVGAGI. This CDR3 spans 13 amino acids. The V and J ends lost 7 bases and 14 bases, in that order; junction bases with no gene match: 8. CDR3: CASTPGQGGALHF. CDR3 coding DNA: TGTGCCAGCACCCCTGGACAGGGGGGAGCCCTCCACTTT.

V usage is TRBV7-2 and J usage is TRBJ2-7; 8 bases fit TRBD2. J lost 2 bases, V lost 1 base, and 7 bases had no gene match. This CDR3 contains 16 residues. The germline V gene encodes CDR1 SGHTA and CDR2 FQGNSA. The CDR3 spells CASSLVAGITAYEQYF. CDR3 sequence (DNA): TGTGCCAGCAGCTTAGTAGCGGGGATAACCGCCTACGAGCAGTACTTC.

The chain is built from TRBV21-1 and TRBJ2-5; whether TRBD2, the table's D call, matches the DNA was not checked. TRBV21-1 is termed a pseudogene. CDR3 length: 18 residues. The CDR3 DNA is TGTGCCAGCAGCAAATTGGGAGGTGGCGGGGGGCTCCAAGAGACCCAGTACTTC. Its translation is CASSKLGGGGGLQETQYF.

This clone was detected only a few times. This chain uses TRBV4-2 with TRBJ2-1; D is unresolved. The V and J ends lost 1 base and 5 bases respectively, with 9 bases between them. The CDR3 sequence is 14 residues long. CDR1 and CDR2 from the germline V gene are LGHNA and YNFKEQ. The CDR3 DNA follows: TGTGCCAGCAGCCAAGCCGGGCATAACAATGAGCAGTTCTTC. Translating it yields CASSQAGHNNEQFF.

This clone occurred a few times. For the CDR3, the DNA is TGTGCCAGCAGCTTAACCGACGGGGGGCGCACCCAGTACTTC. As protein: CASSLTDGGRTQYF. The chain is built from TRBV7-9 and TRBJ2-5; a weak D match, TRBD2 (7 bases). Looked up from germline, CDR1 is SEHNR and CDR2 is FQNEAQ (reference sequence). V was clipped by 2 bases and J by 8 bases, with 15 bases between them. The CDR3 consists of 14 residues. The complete variable domain, with remaining parts taken from reference TRBV7-9 and TRBJ2-5, reads DTGVSQNPRHKITKRGQNVTFRCDPISEHNRLYWYRQTLGQGPEFLTYFQNEAQLEKSRLLSDRFSAERPKGSFSTLEIQRTEQGDSAMYLCASSLTDGGRTQYFGPGTRLLVL.

The chain uses TRBV28 and TRBJ2-7, with 7 bases that match TRBD1. CDR3 length equals 16 residues. Germline V CDR1 and CDR2: MDHEN, SYDVKM. J gave up 9 bases and V 7 bases, and 21 bases lay outside the gene matches. The CDR3 DNA sequence: TGTGCCAGCATCCCTCCCCCCGACAGAGCAGCAGGGGGGCAGTACTTC. Translation gives CASIPPPDRAAGGQYF.

The chain joins TRBV29-1 to TRBJ2-5; 9 bases map to TRBD1. Germline assignment: CDR1 SQVTM and CDR2 ANQGSEA. The CDR3 has 13 amino acids. V shed 4 bases, J shed 6 bases, and the junction held 6 bases outside the gene matches. CDR3 nucleotides: TGCAGCGTTGCAACAGGGGGCGGGAAGACCCAGTACTTC. It specifies CSVATGGGKTQYF. The whole variable domain, filled in from reference TRBV29-1 and TRBJ2-5, reads SAVISQKPSRDICQRGTSLTIQCQVDSQVTMMFWYRQQPGQSLTLIATANQGSEATYESGFVIDKFPISRPNLTFSTLTVSNMSPEDSSIYLCSVATGGGKTQYFGPGTRLLVL.

The chain links TRBV2 to TRBJ1-2; D unclear. The CDR3 is made up of 14 amino acids. The germline gives CDR1 SNHLY, CDR2 FYNNEI. The V gene lost 10 bases and the J gene lost 2 bases, with 17 bases spanning the gap. CDR3 DNA sequence: TGTGCCACCAACAGCCTGCCTGTAAACTATGGCTACACCTTC. As protein: CATNSLPVNYGYTF.

V and J are TRBV19 and TRBJ2-1; 12 bases align to TRBD1. CDR1 and CDR2 (germline): LNHDA, SQIVND (reference sequence). The CDR3 has 16 amino acids. J gave up 10 bases and V 6 bases, and 13 bases lay outside the gene matches. CDR3 nucleotide sequence: TGTGCCAGTAGCCTCATGGGACAGGGGGCGCGTTTGGAGCAGTTCTTC. Protein sequence: CASSLMGQGARLEQFF.

CDR3 nucleotide sequence: TGTGCCTGGAGTGTACCGGGTTCCCCCCAGGGCGGTCAGCCCCAGCATTTT. It yields the protein CAWSVPGSPQGGQPQHF. The genes are TRBV30 and TRBJ1-5; TRBD1 is a possible D gene (5 bases). CDR1 and CDR2 from the germline V gene are GTSNPN and SVGIG (reference sequence). V was clipped by 0 bases and J by 6 bases, with 21 bases between them. This CDR3 has 17 residues. Complete variable domain (other parts from reference TRBV30 and TRBJ1-5): SQTIHQWPATLVQPVGSPLSLECTVEGTSNPNLYWYRQAAGRGLQLLFYSVGIGQISSEVPQNLSASRPQDRQFILSSKKLLLSDSGFYLCAWSVPGSPQGGQPQHFGDGTRLSIL.

The J gene is TRBJ2-5, the V gene TRBV5-4; 7 bases map to TRBD1. CDR3 size: 14 residues. V shed 4 bases and J 2 bases; nucleotides not matched to a gene: 5. Per the germline V gene, CDR1 is SGHNT and CDR2 is YYREEE (reference sequence). CDR3 nucleotide sequence: TGTGCCAGCAGCCCGGGCAGGGGGCAAGAGACCCAGTACTTC. Its protein product is CASSPGRGQETQYF.

Remarks on this clone: The junction differs from germline at one of its ends, possibly a read error. The rearrangement links TRBV2 to TRBJ2-1, with a possible D match to TRBD2 (5 bases). Germline CDR1 is SNHLY and CDR2 is FYNNEI. The CDR3 runs to 12 residues. CDR3 in amino acids: CASRADGENVIF. The CDR3 DNA is TGTGCCAGCAGAGCGGACGGGGAGAACGTAATCTTC. The full variable domain, its missing parts supplied by reference TRBV2 and TRBJ2-1, is EPEVTQTPSHQVTQMGQEVILRCVPISNHLYFYWYRQILGQKVEFLVSFYNNEISEKSEIFDDQFSVERPDGSNFTLKIRSTKLEDSAMYFCASRADGENVIFGPGTRLTVL.

The chain is built from TRBV30 and TRBJ2-3; TRBD2 matches 11 bases. The length of the CDR3 is 13 residues. The germline gives CDR1 GTSNPN, CDR2 SVGIG (reference sequence). Trimming at V came to 4 bases and at J to 6 bases, leaving 3 bases not matched to a gene. The CDR3 DNA reads TGTGCCTGGAAGACTAGCGGGGCGGATACGCAGTATTTT. It codes for CAWKTSGADTQYF. The whole variable domain, remainder taken from reference TRBV30 and TRBJ2-3, is SQTIHQWPATLVQPVGSPLSLECTVEGTSNPNLYWYRQAAGRGLQLLFYSVGIGQISSEVPQNLSASRPQDRQFILSSKKLLLSDSGFYLCAWKTSGADTQYFGPGTRLTVL.